The entry that follows covers one T cell receptor beta chain sequence. These data originate in a study of patients and donors after allogeneic stem cell transplantation. TCRdb fed the RT-PCR reads into MiXCR, producing one record per CDR3 protein. The sample has 920,000 or so distinct CDR3 sequences, more than 15% seen once. Per the germline V gene, CDR1 is ENHRY and CDR2 is SYGVKD. Trimming left V 0 bases short and J 9 bases short, with 9 bases between. This CDR3 has 13 amino acids. The specimen sequenced was blood, either unsorted or a sorted T cell fraction (not recorded which). This sequence was found in a human donor who was either an allogeneic HSCT recipient or a stem cell or donor lymphocyte infusion donor (not recorded which). It is not recorded whose cells these are; they may come from a transplant donor. J is TRBJ2-1 and V is TRBV10-3; D uncertain. The CDR3 bases are TGTGCCATCAGTGAGTCCCTTCCGAGTGAGCAGTTCTTC. As protein: CAISESLPSEQFF.